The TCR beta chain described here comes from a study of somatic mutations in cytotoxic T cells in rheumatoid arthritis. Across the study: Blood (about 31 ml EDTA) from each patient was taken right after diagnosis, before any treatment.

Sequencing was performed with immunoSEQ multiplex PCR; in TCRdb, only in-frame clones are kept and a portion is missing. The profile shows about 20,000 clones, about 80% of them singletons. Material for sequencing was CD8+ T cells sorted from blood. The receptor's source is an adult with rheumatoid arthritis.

CDR3 protein: CASRASGGTDTQYF. CDR3 nucleotide sequence: TGCGCCAGCAGAGCTAGCGGGGGAACAGATACGCAGTATTTT. This chain links TRBV5-1 with TRBJ2-3; 10 positions agree with TRBD2. Trimming took 5 bases from V and 3 from J; bases not matched to a gene: 3. CDR3 length: 14 residues. Germline V gene sequence: CDR1 SGHRS, CDR2 YFSETQ.